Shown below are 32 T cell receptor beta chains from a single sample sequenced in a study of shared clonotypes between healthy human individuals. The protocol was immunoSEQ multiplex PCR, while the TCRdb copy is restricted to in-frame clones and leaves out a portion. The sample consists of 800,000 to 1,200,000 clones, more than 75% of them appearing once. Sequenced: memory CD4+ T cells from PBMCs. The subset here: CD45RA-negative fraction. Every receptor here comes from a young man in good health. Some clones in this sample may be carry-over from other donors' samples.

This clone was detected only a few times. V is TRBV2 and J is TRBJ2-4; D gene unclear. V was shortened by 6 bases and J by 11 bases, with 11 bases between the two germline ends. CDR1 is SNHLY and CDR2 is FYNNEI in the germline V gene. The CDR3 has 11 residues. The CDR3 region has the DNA TGTGCCAGCAGGGGCAATTCCGTTCAGTACTTC. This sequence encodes CASRGNSVQYF.

The CDR3, as DNA: TGTGCCAGCAGTAATATGGCCAACTCCTACAATGAGCAGTTCTTC. Its protein is CASSNMANSYNEQFF. The chain joins TRBV27 to TRBJ2-1; D is unclear. This CDR3 comprises 15 residues. V was pared by 5 bases and J by 0 bases, with 11 bases between. Germline V CDR1 and CDR2: MNHEY, SMNVEV (reference sequence).

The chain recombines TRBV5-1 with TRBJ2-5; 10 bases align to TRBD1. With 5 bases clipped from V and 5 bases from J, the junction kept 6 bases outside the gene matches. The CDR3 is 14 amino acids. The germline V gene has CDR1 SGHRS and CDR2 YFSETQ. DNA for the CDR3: TGCGCCAGCAGTAGGGACAGGGGAATGGAGACCCAGTACTTC. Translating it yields CASSRDRGMETQYF.

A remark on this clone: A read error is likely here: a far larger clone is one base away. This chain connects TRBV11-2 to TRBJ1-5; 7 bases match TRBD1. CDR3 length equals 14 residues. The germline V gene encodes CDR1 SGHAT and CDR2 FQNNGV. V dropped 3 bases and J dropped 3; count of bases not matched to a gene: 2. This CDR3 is CASSFDRDNQPQHF. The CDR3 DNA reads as TGTGCCAGCAGCTTTGACAGGGACAATCAGCCCCAGCATTTT.

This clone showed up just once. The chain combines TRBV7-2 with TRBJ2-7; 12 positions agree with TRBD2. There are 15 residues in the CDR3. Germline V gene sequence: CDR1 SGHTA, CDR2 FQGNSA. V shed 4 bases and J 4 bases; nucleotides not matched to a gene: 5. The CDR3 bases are TGTGCCAGCAGCTCCGGACTAGCGGGGCCGTACGAGCAGTACTTC. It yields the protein CASSSGLAGPYEQYF. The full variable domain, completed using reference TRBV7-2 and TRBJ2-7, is GAGVSQSPSNKVTEKGKDVELRCDPISGHTALYWYRQSLGQGLEFLIYFQGNSAPDKSGLPSDRFSAERTGGSVSTLTIQRTQQEDSAVYLCASSSGLAGPYEQYFGPGTRLTVT.

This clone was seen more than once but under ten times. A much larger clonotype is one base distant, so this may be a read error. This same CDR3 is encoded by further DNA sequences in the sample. CDR3 sequence reads: CASSSGTGGYEQYF. CDR3 nucleotide sequence: TGTGCCAGCAGCTCAGGGACAGGGGGCTACGAGCAGTACTTC. The chain uses TRBV7-8 and TRBJ2-7; TRBD1 matches 11 bases. With 4 bases clipped from V and 3 bases from J, the junction kept 2 bases outside the gene matches. Germline CDR1 reads SGHVS; CDR2 reads FQNEAQ. This CDR3 spans 14 amino acids.

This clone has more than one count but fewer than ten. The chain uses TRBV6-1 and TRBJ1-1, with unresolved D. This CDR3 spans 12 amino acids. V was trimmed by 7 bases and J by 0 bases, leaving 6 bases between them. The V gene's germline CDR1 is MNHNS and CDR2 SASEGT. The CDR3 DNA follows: TGTGCCAGCAAAGACATGAACACTGAAGCTTTCTTT. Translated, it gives CASKDMNTEAFF.

CDR3 sequence: CASSPDRRNTGELFF. As DNA, the CDR3 is TGTGCCAGCTCACCCGACAGGCGGAACACCGGGGAGCTGTTTTTT. The chain is built from TRBV18 and TRBJ2-2; perhaps TRBD1 as D (6 bases). This CDR3 contains 15 residues. The germline V gene encodes CDR1 KGHSH and CDR2 LQKENI. The V and J ends lost 3 bases and 1 base respectively, with 9 bases between them.

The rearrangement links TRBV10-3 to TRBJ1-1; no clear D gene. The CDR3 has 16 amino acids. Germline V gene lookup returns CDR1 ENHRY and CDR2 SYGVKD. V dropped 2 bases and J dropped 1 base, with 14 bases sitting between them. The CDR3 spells CAISEPLRHSNTEAFF. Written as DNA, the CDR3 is TGTGCCATCAGTGAGCCCCTAAGGCACTCGAACACTGAAGCTTTCTTT.

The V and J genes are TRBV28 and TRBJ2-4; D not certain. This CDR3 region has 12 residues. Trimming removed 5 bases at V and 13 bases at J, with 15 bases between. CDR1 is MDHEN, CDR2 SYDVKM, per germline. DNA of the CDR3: TGTGCCAGCAGTCCCTCCCAACCGAACCAGTACTTC. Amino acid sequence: CASSPSQPNQYF.

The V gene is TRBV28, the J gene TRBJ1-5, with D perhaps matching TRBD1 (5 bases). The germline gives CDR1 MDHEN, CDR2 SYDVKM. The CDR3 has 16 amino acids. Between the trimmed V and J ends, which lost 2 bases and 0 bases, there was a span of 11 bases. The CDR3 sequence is CASSLPSGNSNQPQHF. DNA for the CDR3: TGTGCCAGCAGTTTACCTTCAGGGAATAGCAATCAGCCCCAGCATTTT. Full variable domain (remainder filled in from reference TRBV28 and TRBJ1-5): DVKVTQSSRYLVKRTGEKVFLECVQDMDHENMFWYRQDPGLGLRLIYFSYDVKMKEKGDIPEGYSVSREKKERFSLILESASTNQTSMYLCASSLPSGNSNQPQHFGDGTRLSIL.

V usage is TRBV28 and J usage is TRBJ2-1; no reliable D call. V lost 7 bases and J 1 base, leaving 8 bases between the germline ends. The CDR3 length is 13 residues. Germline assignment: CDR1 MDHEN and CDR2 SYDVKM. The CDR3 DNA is TGTGCCAGCATGCCCGGTTCCTACAATGAGCAGTTCTTC. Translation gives CASMPGSYNEQFF.

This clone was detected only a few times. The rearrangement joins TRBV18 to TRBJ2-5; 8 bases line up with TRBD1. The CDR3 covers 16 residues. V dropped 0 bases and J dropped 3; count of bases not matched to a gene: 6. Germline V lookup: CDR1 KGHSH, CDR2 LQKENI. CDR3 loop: CASSPPPGTGKETQYF. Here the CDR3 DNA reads TGTGCCAGCTCACCACCGCCTGGGACAGGAAAAGAGACCCAGTACTTC. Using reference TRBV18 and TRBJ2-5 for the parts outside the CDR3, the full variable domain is NAGVMQNPRHLVRRRGQEARLRCSPMKGHSHVYWYRQLPEEGLKFMVYLQKENIIDESGMPKERFSAEFPKEGPSILRIQQVVRGDSAAYFCASSPPPGTGKETQYFGPGTRLLVL.

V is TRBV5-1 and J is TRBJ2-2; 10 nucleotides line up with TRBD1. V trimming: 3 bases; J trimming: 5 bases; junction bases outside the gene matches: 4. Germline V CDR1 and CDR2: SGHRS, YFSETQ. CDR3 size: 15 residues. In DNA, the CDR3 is TGCGCCAGCAGCTCCGGGACAGGGGCGACCGGGGAGCTGTTTTTT. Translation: CASSSGTGATGELFF.

The CDR3 is CASSLDRQGSEAFF. DNA for the CDR3: TGTGCCAGCAGCTTAGACCGCCAGGGAAGCGAAGCTTTCTTT. The chain has TRBV11-2 and TRBJ1-1; D possibly corresponds to TRBD1 (5 bases). Trimming removed 0 bases at V and 8 bases at J, with 13 bases between. Germline V lookup: CDR1 SGHAT, CDR2 FQNNGV. This CDR3 region has 14 residues.

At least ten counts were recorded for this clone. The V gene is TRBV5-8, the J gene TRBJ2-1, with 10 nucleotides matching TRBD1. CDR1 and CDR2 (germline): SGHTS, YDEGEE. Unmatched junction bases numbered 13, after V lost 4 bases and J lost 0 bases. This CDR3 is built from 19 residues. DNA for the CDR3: TGTGCCAGCAGCAGGACAGGGGGGACAGGACTGCTCTCCTACAATGAGCAGTTCTTC. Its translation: CASSRTGGTGLLSYNEQFF.

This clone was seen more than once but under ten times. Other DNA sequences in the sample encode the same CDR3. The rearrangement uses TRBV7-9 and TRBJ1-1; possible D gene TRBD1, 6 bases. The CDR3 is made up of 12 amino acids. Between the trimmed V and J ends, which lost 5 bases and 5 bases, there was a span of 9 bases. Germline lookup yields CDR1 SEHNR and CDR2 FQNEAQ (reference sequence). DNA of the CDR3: TGTGCCAGCAGCCAAGGGGGAACTGAAGCTTTCTTT. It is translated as CASSQGGTEAFF.

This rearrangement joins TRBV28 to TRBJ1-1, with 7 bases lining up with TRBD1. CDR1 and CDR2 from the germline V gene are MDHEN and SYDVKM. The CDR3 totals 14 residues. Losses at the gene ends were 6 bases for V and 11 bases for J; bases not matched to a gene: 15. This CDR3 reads CASSLTPGQVGAFF. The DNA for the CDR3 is TGTGCCAGCAGCCTTACCCCAGGACAGGTGGGGGCTTTCTTT.

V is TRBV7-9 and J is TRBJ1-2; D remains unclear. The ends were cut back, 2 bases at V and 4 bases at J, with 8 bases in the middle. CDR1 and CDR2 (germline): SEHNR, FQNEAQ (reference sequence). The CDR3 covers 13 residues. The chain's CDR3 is CASSLQSSYGYTF. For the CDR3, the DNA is TGTGCCAGCAGCTTACAGTCTAGCTATGGCTACACCTTC. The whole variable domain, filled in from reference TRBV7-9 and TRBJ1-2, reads DTGVSQNPRHKITKRGQNVTFRCDPISEHNRLYWYRQTLGQGPEFLTYFQNEAQLEKSRLLSDRFSAERPKGSFSTLEIQRTEQGDSAMYLCASSLQSSYGYTFGSGTRLTVV.

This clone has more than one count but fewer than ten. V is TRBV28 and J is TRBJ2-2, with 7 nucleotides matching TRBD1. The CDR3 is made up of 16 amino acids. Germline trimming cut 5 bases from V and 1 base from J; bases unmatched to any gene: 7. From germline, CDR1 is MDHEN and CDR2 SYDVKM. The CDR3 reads CASSDLTGQNTGELFF. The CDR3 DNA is TGTGCCAGCAGTGACCTGACAGGGCAGAACACCGGGGAGCTGTTTTTT. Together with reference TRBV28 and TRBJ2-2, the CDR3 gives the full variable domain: DVKVTQSSRYLVKRTGEKVFLECVQDMDHENMFWYRQDPGLGLRLIYFSYDVKMKEKGDIPEGYSVSREKKERFSLILESASTNQTSMYLCASSDLTGQNTGELFFGEGSRLTVL.

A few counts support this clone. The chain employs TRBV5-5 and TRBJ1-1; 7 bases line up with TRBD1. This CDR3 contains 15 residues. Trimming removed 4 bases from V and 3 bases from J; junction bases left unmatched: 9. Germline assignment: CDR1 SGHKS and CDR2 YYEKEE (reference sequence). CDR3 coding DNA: TGTGCCAGCAGCCGGACAGGTGGGAGAGACACTGAAGCTTTCTTT. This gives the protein CASSRTGGRDTEAFF.

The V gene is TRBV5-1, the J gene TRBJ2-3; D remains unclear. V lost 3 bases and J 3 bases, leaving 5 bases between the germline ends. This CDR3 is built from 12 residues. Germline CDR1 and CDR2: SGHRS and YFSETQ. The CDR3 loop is CASSYNTDTQYF. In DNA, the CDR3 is TGCGCCAGCAGCTACAATACAGATACGCAGTATTTT.

The DNA of the CDR3 is TGTGCCAGCAGCCTTTACGCGGGAATAGGCACCGGGGAGCTGTTTTTT. This sequence encodes CASSLYAGIGTGELFF. V gene TRBV4-2 combines with J gene TRBJ2-2, with D possibly matching TRBD2 (6 bases). Trimming took off 4 bases at V and 4 bases at J, with 16 bases between the two ends. The CDR3 covers 16 residues. Germline assignment: CDR1 LGHNA and CDR2 YNFKEQ.

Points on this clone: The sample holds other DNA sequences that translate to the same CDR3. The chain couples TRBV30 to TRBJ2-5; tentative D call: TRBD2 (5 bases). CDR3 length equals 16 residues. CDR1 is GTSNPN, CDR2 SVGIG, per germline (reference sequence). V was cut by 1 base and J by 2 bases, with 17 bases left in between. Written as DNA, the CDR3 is TGTGCCTGGAGTGCCTTTCTTGGGAGTCGGCAAGAGACCCAGTACTTC. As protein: CAWSAFLGSRQETQYF.

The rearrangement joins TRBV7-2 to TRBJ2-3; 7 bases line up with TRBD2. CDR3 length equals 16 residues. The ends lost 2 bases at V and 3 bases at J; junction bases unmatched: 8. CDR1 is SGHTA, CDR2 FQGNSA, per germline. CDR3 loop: CASSLLGGSGTDTQYF. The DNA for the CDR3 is TGTGCCAGCAGCTTACTGGGCGGGAGTGGTACAGATACGCAGTATTTT.

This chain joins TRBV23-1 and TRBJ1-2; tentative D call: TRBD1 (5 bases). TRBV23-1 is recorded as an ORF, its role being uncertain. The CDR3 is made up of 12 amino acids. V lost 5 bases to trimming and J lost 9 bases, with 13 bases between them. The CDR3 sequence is CASSGGLLCYTF. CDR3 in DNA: TGCGCCAGCAGTGGGGGACTACTATGCTACACCTTC.

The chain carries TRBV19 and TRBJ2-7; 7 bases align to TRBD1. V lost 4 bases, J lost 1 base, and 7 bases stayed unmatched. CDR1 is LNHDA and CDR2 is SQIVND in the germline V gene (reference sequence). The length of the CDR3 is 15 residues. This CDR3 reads CASSTTGTASYEQYF. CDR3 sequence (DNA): TGTGCCAGTAGTACGACCGGGACAGCTTCCTACGAGCAGTACTTC.

The CDR3 region has the DNA TGTGCCAGCAGCGGACAACGCGGGAGGGCCACCGGGGAGCTGTTTTTT. Translation: CASSGQRGRATGELFF. The chain is built from TRBV5-4 and TRBJ2-2, with 9 bases aligning to TRBD2. V was pared by 4 bases and J by 4 bases, with 8 bases of the junction left unmatched. Germline CDR1 is SGHNT and CDR2 is YYREEE (reference sequence). The CDR3 sequence is 16 residues long.

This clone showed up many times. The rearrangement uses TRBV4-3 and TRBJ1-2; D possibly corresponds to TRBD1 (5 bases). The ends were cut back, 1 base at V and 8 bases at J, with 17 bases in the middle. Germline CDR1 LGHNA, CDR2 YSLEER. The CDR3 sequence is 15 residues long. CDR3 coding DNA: TGCGCCAGCAGCCAAGGTGACAGCGGAAAGAGGGGCTACACCTTC. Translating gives CASSQGDSGKRGYTF.

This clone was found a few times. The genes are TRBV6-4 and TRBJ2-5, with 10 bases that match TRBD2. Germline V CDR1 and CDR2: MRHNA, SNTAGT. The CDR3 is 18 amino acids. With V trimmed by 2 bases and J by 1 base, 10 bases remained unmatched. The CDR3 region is CASSDGFLAGAPQETQYF. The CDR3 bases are TGTGCCAGCAGTGACGGGTTTCTAGCGGGGGCACCCCAAGAGACCCAGTACTTC.

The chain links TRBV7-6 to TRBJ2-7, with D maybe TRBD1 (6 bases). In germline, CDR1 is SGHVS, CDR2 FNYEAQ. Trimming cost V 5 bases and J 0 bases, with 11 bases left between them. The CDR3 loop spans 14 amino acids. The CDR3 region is CASSTRTDSYEQYF. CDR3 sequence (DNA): TGTGCCAGCAGCACGAGGACAGACTCCTACGAGCAGTACTTC.

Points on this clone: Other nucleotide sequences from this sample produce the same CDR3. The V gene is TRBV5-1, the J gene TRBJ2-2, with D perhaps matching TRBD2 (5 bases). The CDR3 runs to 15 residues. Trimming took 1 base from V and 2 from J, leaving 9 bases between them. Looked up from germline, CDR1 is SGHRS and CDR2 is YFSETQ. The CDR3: CASSLSLANTGELFF. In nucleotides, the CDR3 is TGCGCCAGCAGCTTGAGCCTAGCTAACACCGGGGAGCTGTTTTTT.